The 10 T cell receptor beta chains in this list originate from one sample, sequenced in a study of spatial heterogeneity in lung cancer (dated by TCRdb to between 2018 and 2021). What the time point label conveys for this sample: sample taken at primary tumor resection. TCR sequencing used whole RNA extracted from tumor and nontumor lung tissue, or from cryopreserved PBMC samples, without cell sorting. The library was prepared using 5' RACE. Data came from a NextSeq 500. The raw public reads went through TCRdb reprocessing: fastp at Q25, MiXCR clone calling, in-frame beta chains kept. Each record represents a unique CDR3 protein, reported with the most common genes and DNA among its rows. The sample table shows 20,000 to 25,000 distinct CDR3 sequences, and about 5% are seen once. The leading ten clones occupy 30% to 35% of the sample. The sequenced sample was PBMCs, obtained at surgery. Receptors originate from a male donor with early-stage non-small cell lung cancer.

This clonotype showed up many times. This chain links TRBV20-1 with TRBJ1-5, with D hard to call. The germline CDR1 and CDR2 sequences are DFQATT and SNEGSKA (reference sequence). The V end was cut by 3 bases, the J end by 3 bases, with 6 bases between. The CDR3 consists of 12 residues. CDR3 sequence reads: CSASPYNQPQHF. The CDR3 DNA is TGCAGTGCTAGCCCCTACAATCAGCCCCAGCATTTT.

The sample holds many counts of this clonotype. The gene calls are TRBV4-1 and TRBJ2-5; D is uncertain. The V gene lost 4 bases and the J gene lost 4 bases, with 10 bases spanning the gap. Germline V gene data show CDR1 as MGHRA and CDR2 as YSYEKL. CDR3 size: 13 residues. In DNA form, the CDR3 reads TGCGCCAGCAGCCGATTGAGCAGAGAGACCCAGTACTTC. The encoded protein is CASSRLSRETQYF.

This clonotype was seen many times. The chain combines TRBV7-9 with TRBJ2-7, with TRBD2 as a possible D gene (5 bases). The germline V gene encodes CDR1 SEHNR and CDR2 FQNEAQ (reference sequence). The CDR3 length is 12 residues. Trimming pared 1 base from V and 6 bases from J, leaving 7 bases between. In DNA form, the CDR3 reads TGTGCCAGCAGCTTAGGGGGAGTCGAGCAGTACTTC. Amino acids: CASSLGGVEQYF.

This clonotype was seen a few times. This chain connects TRBV11-2 to TRBJ2-3; TRBD2 is a possible D gene (5 bases). The CDR3 is 15 amino acids. Trimming pared 3 bases from V and 2 bases from J, leaving 12 bases between. Germline V CDR1 and CDR2: SGHAT, FQNNGV. CDR3 bases: TGTGCCAGCAGCTTTGCAGCGGTGTTCACAGATACGCAGTATTTT. Protein product: CASSFAAVFTDTQYF.

This clonotype has a count of ten or more. The chain uses TRBV27 and TRBJ1-5; 7 positions agree with TRBD1. The CDR3 contains 14 residues. Germline CDR1 reads MNHEY; CDR2 reads SMNVEV (reference sequence). With 5 bases clipped from V and 6 bases from J, the junction kept 7 bases outside the gene matches. The CDR3 coding sequence is TGTGCCAGCAGTCCACAGGGGCCCGTTCAGCCCCAGCATTTT. It yields the protein CASSPQGPVQPQHF.

This chain uses TRBV5-1 with TRBJ2-5; 9 nucleotides align to TRBD1. J gave up 4 bases and V 1 base, and 5 bases lay outside the gene matches. This CDR3 region has 15 residues. The V gene's germline CDR1 is SGHRS and CDR2 YFSETQ. The CDR3 DNA is TGCGCCAGCAGCTTGAGACCGGACAGGGGAGAGACCCAGTACTTC. Residues: CASSLRPDRGETQYF. Together with reference TRBV5-1 and TRBJ2-5, the CDR3 gives the full variable domain: KAGVTQTPRYLIKTRGQQVTLSCSPISGHRSVSWYQQTPGQGLQFLFEYFSETQRNKGNFPGRFSGRQFSNSRSEMNVSTLELGDSALYLCASSLRPDRGETQYFGPGTRLLVL.

The table lists this clonotype with many counts. The genes are TRBV24-1 and TRBJ2-1; possible D gene TRBD1, 6 bases. Trimming removed 7 bases at V and 8 bases at J, with 11 bases between. The CDR3 has 12 residues. CDR1 KGHDR and CDR2 SFDVKD come from the germline V gene. The CDR3 is CATSPQGHEQFF. CDR3 in DNA: TGTGCCACCAGCCCGCAGGGGCATGAGCAGTTCTTC.

This clonotype was seen at least ten times. The V and J genes are TRBV29-1 and TRBJ2-5; 10 bases align to TRBD1. CDR1 and CDR2 (germline): SQVTM, ANQGSEA. This CDR3 comprises 14 residues. With V trimmed by 4 bases and J by 5 bases, 7 bases remained unmatched. For the CDR3, the DNA is TGCAGCGTTGGGGACAGGGGCTCCCGGGAGACCCAGTACTTC. It specifies CSVGDRGSRETQYF.

In this sample, this clonotype turned up many times. The chain joins TRBV28 to TRBJ2-2, with 8 bases fitting TRBD1. V was clipped by 7 bases and J by 5 bases; unmatched bases: 6. The CDR3 covers 14 residues. CDR1 is MDHEN and CDR2 is SYDVKM in the germline V gene. The CDR3 here is CASTPGQATGELFF. The CDR3 nucleotides read TGTGCCAGCACGCCGGGACAGGCGACCGGGGAGCTGTTTTTT.

This clonotype has at least ten counts. This chain joins TRBV20-1 and TRBJ1-2, with 8 bases identical to TRBD1. CDR3 length equals 15 residues. V lost 6 bases, J lost 1 base, and 10 bases stayed unmatched. CDR1 DFQATT and CDR2 SNEGSKA come from the germline V gene (reference sequence). The CDR3 DNA reads TGCAGTGCCCAGGAAAGGGACAGGAGTAACTATGGCTACACCTTC. Its protein is CSAQERDRSNYGYTF.